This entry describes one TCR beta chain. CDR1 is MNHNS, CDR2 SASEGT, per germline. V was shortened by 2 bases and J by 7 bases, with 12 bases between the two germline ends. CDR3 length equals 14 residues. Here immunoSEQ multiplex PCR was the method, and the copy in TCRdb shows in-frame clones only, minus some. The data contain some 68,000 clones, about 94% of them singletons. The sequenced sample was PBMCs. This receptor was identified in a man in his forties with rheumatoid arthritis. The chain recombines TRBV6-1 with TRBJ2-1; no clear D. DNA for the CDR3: TGTGCCAGCAGTGAATTAAGGAGTAGGAATGAGCAGTTCTTC. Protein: CASSELRSRNEQFF.